A selection of T cell receptor beta chains follows, all from one sample in a study of CD8 T cells in ankylosing spondylitis. Each CDR3 protein is one row after TCRdb ran MiXCR on the 5' RACE reads. In the table there are roughly 170,000 distinct CDR3 sequences, 8.5% to 10% of which are singletons. Sequenced: blood, either unsorted or a sorted T cell fraction (not recorded which). These TCRs come from a female donor with ankylosing spondylitis or in good health (not recorded which). CDR3s include the opening cysteine and the closing phenylalanine or tryptophan. Each record gives: J gene, clone size, V gene, CDR3 protein. Clone size is shown for a subset of rows, as once, few, many or a class of expanded clone.

TRBJ2-7	few	TRBV7-6	CASSINLRPQPYEQYF
TRBJ2-7	many	TRBV7-9	CASSSGLGSHEQYF
TRBJ1-2	.	TRBV29-1	CSVEGTGGVGVYGYTF
TRBJ2-1	many	TRBV14	CASSLPHSISSYNEQFF
TRBJ2-1	.	TRBV24-1	CATSPGANEQFF
TRBJ2-2	.	TRBV4-3	CASSQDRGGGTPPTGELFF
TRBJ1-2	.	TRBV15	CATSREDRITGYTF
TRBJ1-2	few	TRBV2	CASSYKTSRDGYTF
TRBJ1-5	.	TRBV13	CASSLGPQQNQPQHF
TRBJ2-7	many	TRBV5-1	CASSLDGGSAYEQYF
TRBJ2-1	.	TRBV24-1	CATSVGTGHNEQFF
TRBJ1-1	.	TRBV25-1	CASSEYYPDSTEAFF
TRBJ2-7	few	TRBV5-6	CASSDPGRTYEQYF
TRBJ2-1	few	TRBV7-9	CASSPPEADNEQFF
TRBJ2-3	.	TRBV7-2	CASSVGTSGRFDTQYF
TRBJ2-3	many	TRBV7-9	CASSLGLKDTQYF
TRBJ2-5	few	TRBV10-1	CASSESNEETQYF
TRBJ2-5	.	TRBV7-9	CASSLVGAGEETQYF
TRBJ2-7	many	TRBV11-2	CASSPHADSTYEQYF
TRBJ1-4	few	TRBV4-3	CASSPLHGLINEKLFF
TRBJ1-3	few	TRBV5-5	CASTSYDSGNTIYF
TRBJ2-1	.	TRBV27	CASSFRGGPGNEQFF
TRBJ1-1	few	TRBV9	CASSVDGGSTEAFF
TRBJ1-6	few	TRBV3-1	CASSGYGEAPNSPLHF
TRBJ2-1	many	TRBV29-1	CSALLAGYNEQFF
TRBJ1-1	few	TRBV13	CASSLGDSTEAFF
TRBJ2-7	.	TRBV7-2	CASSLDHYYSGEQYF
TRBJ2-5	few	TRBV6-5	CASSSPPRETQYF
TRBJ2-1	few	TRBV5-1	CASSVGVLEGQFF
TRBJ2-3	many	TRBV11-2	CASSLGPAGVVTDTQYF
TRBJ1-5	.	TRBV6-5	CASSYSHRGRQPQHF
TRBJ2-5	many	TRBV13	CASSLGGQVQETQYF
TRBJ2-5	.	TRBV7-2	CASSPTPGETQYF
TRBJ2-1	few	TRBV9	CASSVDGSIGNEQFF
TRBJ2-1	many	TRBV2	CASRAGRYNEQFF
TRBJ2-1	.	TRBV27	CATQTLTRNNEQFF
TRBJ2-1	few	TRBV6-2/TRBV6-3	CASSYPSGRANEQFF
TRBJ1-2	many	TRBV29-1	CSVKPSGGGYGYTF
TRBJ2-7	.	TRBV27	CASSKLSGLVEQYF
TRBJ2-1	few	TRBV27	CASRRYNEQFF
TRBJ1-6	few	TRBV6-5	CASSYSGAPLHF
TRBJ2-7	.	TRBV7-6	CASSPNRDNSWEQYF
TRBJ2-1	many	TRBV12-3/TRBV12-4	CASTTTRSSYNEQFF
TRBJ2-7	.	TRBV4-1	CASSQGGGSPYEQYF
TRBJ1-1	.	TRBV3-1	CASSLGQFEVTPEAFF
TRBJ2-1	.	TRBV9	CASSVGGVEQFF
TRBJ2-2	.	TRBV12-3/TRBV12-4	CASRKYQNTGELFF
TRBJ2-2	few	TRBV27	CASSFGLGNTGELFF
TRBJ2-7	many	TRBV29-1	CSVEETSGTYEQYF
TRBJ2-7	.	TRBV27	CATQGLAGIYEQYF
TRBJ1-1	many	TRBV15	CATRGQGSRTEAFF
TRBJ1-2	few	TRBV6-2/TRBV6-3	CASSYGSRQGDTF
TRBJ1-1	few	TRBV20-1	CSARNRGDKAFF
TRBJ2-7	.	TRBV6-5	CASSYRQGYEQYF
TRBJ2-1	.	TRBV4-3	CASSLGTGIYNEQFF